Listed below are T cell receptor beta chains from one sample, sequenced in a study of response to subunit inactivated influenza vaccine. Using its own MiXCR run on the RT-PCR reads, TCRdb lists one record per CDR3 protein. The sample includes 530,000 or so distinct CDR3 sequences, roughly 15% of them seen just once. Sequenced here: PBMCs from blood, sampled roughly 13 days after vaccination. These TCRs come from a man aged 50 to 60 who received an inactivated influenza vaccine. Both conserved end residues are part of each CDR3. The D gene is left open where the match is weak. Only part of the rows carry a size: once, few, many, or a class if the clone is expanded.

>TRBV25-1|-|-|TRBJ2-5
CASNNREGETQYF
TGTGCCAGCAACAACCGGGAAGGAGAGACCCAGTACTTC
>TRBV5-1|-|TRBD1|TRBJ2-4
CASSLNRGDIQYF
TGCGCCAGCAGCTTGAACAGGGGGGACATTCAGTACTTC
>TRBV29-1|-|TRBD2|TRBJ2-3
CSVEITSGRDTQYF
TGCAGCGTTGAAATAACTAGCGGGAGGGATACGCAGTATTTT
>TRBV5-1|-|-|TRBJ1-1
CASSLDSRPGIGAFF
TGCGCCAGCAGCTTGGATAGTCGGCCGGGAATCGGAGCTTTCTTT
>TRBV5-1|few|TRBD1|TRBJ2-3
CASKRTGASTDTQYF
TGCGCCAGCAAAAGGACAGGAGCTAGCACAGATACGCAGTATTTT
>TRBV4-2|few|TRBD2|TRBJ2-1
CASSQDRTRGNEQFF
TGTGCCAGCAGCCAAGATCGGACTAGAGGCAATGAGCAGTTCTTC
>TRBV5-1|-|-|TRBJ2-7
CASSLATTGTYEQYF
TGCGCCAGCAGCTTGGCCACTACAGGGACCTACGAGCAGTACTTC
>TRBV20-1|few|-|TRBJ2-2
CSARVNRGITGELFF
TGCAGTGCTAGAGTGAATCGAGGGATCACCGGGGAGCTGTTTTTT
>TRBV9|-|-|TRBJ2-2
CASRVSSSGELFF
TGTGCCAGCAGAGTTTCTAGTTCCGGGGAGCTGTTTTTT
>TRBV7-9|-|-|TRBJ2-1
CASTDTDEQFF
TGTGCCAGCACGGACACTGATGAGCAGTTCTTC
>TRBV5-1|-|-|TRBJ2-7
CASSSLTGSTYEQYF
TGCGCCAGCAGCTCCTTGACTGGGAGCACGTACGAGCAGTACTTC
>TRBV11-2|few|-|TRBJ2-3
CASSLDETSWRTDTQYF
TGTGCCAGCAGCTTAGATGAAACTAGCTGGCGCACAGATACGCAGTATTTT
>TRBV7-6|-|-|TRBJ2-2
CASSLEYVASINTGELFF
TGTGCCAGCAGCTTAGAGTACGTGGCGAGTATAAACACCGGGGAGCTGTTTTTT
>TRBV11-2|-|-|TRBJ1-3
CASSLDRTIHTIYF
TGTGCCAGCAGCCTTGACAGGACTATCCACACCATATATTTT
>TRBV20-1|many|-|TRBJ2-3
CSAGGASLTDTQYF
TGCAGTGCCGGAGGGGCTAGCCTCACAGATACGCAGTATTTT
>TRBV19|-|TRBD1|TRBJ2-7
CASSSRDRRGYEQYF
TGTGCCAGCTCCTCACGGGACAGACGAGGCTACGAGCAGTACTTC
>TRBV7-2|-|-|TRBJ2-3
CASSLYSGLQDTQYF
TGTGCCAGCAGCTTATATTCGGGACTCCAGGATACGCAGTATTTT
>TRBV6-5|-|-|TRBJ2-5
CASSYGTAQYF
TGTGCCAGCAGTTACGGGACTGCCCAGTACTTC
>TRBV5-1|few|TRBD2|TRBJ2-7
CASSKLFGTSGGEQYF
TGCGCCAGCAGTAAGCTTTTTGGGACTAGCGGGGGTGAGCAGTACTTC
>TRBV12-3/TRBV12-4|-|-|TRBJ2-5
CASSDLDPGLQETQYF
TGTGCCAGCAGTGACCTGGACCCGGGGCTTCAAGAGACGCAGTACTTC
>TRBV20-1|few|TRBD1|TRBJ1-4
CSARARDRDVRKLFF
TGCAGTGCTAGAGCCCGGGACAGGGATGTTCGAAAACTGTTTTTT
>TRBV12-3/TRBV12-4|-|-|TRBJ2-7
CASSFAPYEQYF
TGTGCCAGCAGTTTCGCCCCCTACGAGCAGTACTTC
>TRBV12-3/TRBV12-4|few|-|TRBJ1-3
CASSPWTGGNTIYF
TGTGCCAGCAGTCCCTGGACGGGAGGAAACACCATATATTTT
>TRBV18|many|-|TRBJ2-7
CASKYGAQNYEQYF
TGTGCCAGCAAATACGGGGCCCAGAACTACGAGCAGTACTTC
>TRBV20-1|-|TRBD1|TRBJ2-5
CSARAADRVQETQYF
TGCAGTGCTAGAGCTGCCGACAGGGTACAAGAGACCCAGTACTTC
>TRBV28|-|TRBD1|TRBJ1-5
CASTPGDRRNQPQHF
TGTGCCAGCACTCCAGGGGACAGGCGCAATCAGCCCCAGCATTTT
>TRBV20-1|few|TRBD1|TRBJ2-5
CSARDPTTGVVETQYF
TGCAGTGCTAGAGACCCAACGACAGGGGTAGTGGAGACCCAGTACTTC
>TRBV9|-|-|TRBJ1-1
CASSVVEWVPAFF
TGTGCCAGCAGCGTAGTAGAGTGGGTTCCAGCTTTCTTT
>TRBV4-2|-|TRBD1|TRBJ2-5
CASSQHPGTGGSETQYF
TGTGCCAGCAGCCAACATCCCGGGACAGGGGGCTCAGAGACCCAGTACTTC
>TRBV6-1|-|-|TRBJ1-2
CASTPGIHSHGYTF
TGTGCCAGCACCCCGGGAATCCACTCTCATGGCTACACCTTC
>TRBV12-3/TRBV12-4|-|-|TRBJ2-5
CASSPVGRDQETQYF
TGTGCCAGCAGCCCCGTGGGGCGGGACCAAGAGACCCAGTACTTC
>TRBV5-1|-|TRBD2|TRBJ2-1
CASSYGLAGFINEQFF
TGCGCCAGCAGCTACGGACTAGCGGGATTCATAAATGAGCAGTTCTTC
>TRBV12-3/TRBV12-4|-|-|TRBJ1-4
CASSLWANRGEKLFF
TGTGCCAGCAGTTTATGGGCCAACCGGGGGGAAAAACTGTTTTTT
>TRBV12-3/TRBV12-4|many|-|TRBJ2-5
CASKGGNEETQYF
TGTGCCAGCAAGGGCGGGAACGAAGAGACCCAGTACTTC
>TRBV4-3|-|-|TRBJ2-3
CASSPRTVGITDTQYF
TGCGCCAGCAGCCCAAGGACCGTAGGTATCACAGATACGCAGTATTTT
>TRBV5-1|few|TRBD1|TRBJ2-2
CASTPGTGGAGELFF
TGCGCCAGCACACCCGGGACAGGGGGCGCCGGGGAGCTGTTTTTT
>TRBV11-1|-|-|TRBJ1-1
CASSLFVRGSGLDTEAFF
TGTGCCAGCAGCTTATTTGTGAGGGGTTCTGGGTTGGACACTGAAGCTTTCTTT
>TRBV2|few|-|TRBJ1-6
CASTVQGSSYNSPLHF
TGTGCCAGTACCGTCCAGGGGAGCTCCTATAATTCACCCCTCCACTTT
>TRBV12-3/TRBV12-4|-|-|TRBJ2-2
CASCGARDTGELFF
TGTGCCAGCTGCGGGGCTAGGGACACCGGGGAGCTGTTTTTT
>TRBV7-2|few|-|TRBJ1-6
CASSLHGAAYNSPLHF
TGTGCCAGCAGCTTACATGGAGCAGCTTATAATTCACCCCTCCACTTT
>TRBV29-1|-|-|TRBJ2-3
CSVVGNPRTDTQYF
TGCAGCGTTGTCGGGAATCCCCGCACAGATACGCAGTATTTT
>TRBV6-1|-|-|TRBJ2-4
CASNKGLGASAKNIQYF
TGTGCCAGCAACAAAGGGCTGGGGGCCTCAGCCAAAAACATTCAGTACTTC
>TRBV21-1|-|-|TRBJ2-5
CASSKSPRVEETQYF
TGTGCCAGCAGCAAATCACCCAGGGTGGAAGAGACCCAGTACTTC
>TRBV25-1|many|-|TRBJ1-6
CASSDAGINSPLHF
TGTGCCAGCAGTGACGCTGGGATCAATTCACCCCTCCACTTT
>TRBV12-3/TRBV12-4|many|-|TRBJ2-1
CASSPRQAVVNEPQFF
TGTGCCAGCAGCCCCAGACAGGCGGTTGTTAATGAGCCGCAGTTCTTC